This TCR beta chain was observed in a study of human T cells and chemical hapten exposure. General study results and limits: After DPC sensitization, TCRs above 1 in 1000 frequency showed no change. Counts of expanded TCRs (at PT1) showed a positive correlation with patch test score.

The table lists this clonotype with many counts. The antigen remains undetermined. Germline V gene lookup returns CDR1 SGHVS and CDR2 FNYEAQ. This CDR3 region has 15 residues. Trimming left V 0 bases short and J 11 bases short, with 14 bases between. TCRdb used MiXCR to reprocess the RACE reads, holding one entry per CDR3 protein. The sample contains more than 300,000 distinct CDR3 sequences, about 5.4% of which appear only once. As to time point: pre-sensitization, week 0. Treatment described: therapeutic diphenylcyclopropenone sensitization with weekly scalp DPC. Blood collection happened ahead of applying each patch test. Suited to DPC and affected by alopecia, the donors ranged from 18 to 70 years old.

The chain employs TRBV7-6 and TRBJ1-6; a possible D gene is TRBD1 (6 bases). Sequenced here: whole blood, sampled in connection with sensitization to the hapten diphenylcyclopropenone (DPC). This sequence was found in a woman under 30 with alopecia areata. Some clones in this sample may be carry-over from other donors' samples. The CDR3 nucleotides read TGTGCCAGCAGCTTAGCCCAACAGGGCCTAACACCCCTCCACTTT. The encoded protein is CASSLAQQGLTPLHF. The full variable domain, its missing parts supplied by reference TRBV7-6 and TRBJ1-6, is GAGVSQSPRYKVTKRGQDVALRCDPISGHVSLYWYRQALGQGPEFLTYFNYEAQQDKSGLPNDRFSAERPEGSISTLTIQRTEQRDSAMYRCASSLAQQGLTPLHFGNGTRLTVT.